The present TCR beta chain was sequenced within a study of early T cells in non-severe SARS-CoV-2 infection. Study information: The authors sequenced bulk RNA from unsorted whole blood, leaving chains unpaired.

The CDR3 totals 16 residues. Trimming took 1 base from V and 2 from J; bases not matched to a gene: 3. The V gene's germline CDR1 is SEHNR and CDR2 FQNEAQ (reference sequence). Individual cDNA molecules were tagged with unique molecular identifiers, the study reported. In TCRdb, the 5' RACE reads were re-called with MiXCR into one record per CDR3 protein. The repertoire holds around 100,000 distinct CDR3 sequences, with around 13% as singletons. In its sample, this clonotype was seen many times. The target antigen is unknown. Study results and limitations: Matching results from VDJdb favored anti-spike CD8 responses, leaving private and CD4 specificities undetected.

Sequencing used whole blood. The gene calls are TRBV7-9 and TRBJ2-1, with 9 bases identical to TRBD2. The TCR originated in an adult who was a healthcare worker with PCR-confirmed SARS-CoV-2 infection or an uninfected control (not recorded which). The CDR3 sequence is CASSLDGGRAYNEQFF. The CDR3 coding sequence is TGTGCCAGCAGCTTAGACGGCGGGAGGGCCTACAATGAGCAGTTCTTC. Looking up the rest from reference TRBV7-9 and TRBJ2-1 gives the full variable domain: DTGVSQNPRHKITKRGQNVTFRCDPISEHNRLYWYRQTLGQGPEFLTYFQNEAQLEKSRLLSDRFSAERPKGSFSTLEIQRTEQGDSAMYLCASSLDGGRAYNEQFFGPGTRLTVL.